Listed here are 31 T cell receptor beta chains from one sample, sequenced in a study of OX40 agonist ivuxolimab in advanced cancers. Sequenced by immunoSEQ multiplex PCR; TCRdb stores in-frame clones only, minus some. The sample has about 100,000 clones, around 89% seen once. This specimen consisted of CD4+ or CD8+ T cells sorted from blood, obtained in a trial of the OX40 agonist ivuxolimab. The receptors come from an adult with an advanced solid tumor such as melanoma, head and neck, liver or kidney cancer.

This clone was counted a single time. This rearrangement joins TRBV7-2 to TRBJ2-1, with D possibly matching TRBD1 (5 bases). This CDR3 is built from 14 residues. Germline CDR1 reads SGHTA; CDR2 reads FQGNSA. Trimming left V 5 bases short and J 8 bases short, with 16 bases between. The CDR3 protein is CASSVRAPWDEQFF. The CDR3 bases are TGTGCCAGCAGCGTCAGGGCGCCGTGGGATGAGCAGTTCTTC.

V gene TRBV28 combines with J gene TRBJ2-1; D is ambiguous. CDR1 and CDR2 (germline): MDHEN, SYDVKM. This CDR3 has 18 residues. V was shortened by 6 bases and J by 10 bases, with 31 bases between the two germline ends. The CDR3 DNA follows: TGTGCCAGCAGCCTACATGTCATTCTCCCAGACAAGCCCAGGGAGCAGTTCTTC. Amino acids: CASSLHVILPDKPREQFF. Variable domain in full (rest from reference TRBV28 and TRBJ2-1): DVKVTQSSRYLVKRTGEKVFLECVQDMDHENMFWYRQDPGLGLRLIYFSYDVKMKEKGDIPEGYSVSREKKERFSLILESASTNQTSMYLCASSLHVILPDKPREQFFGPGTRLTVL.

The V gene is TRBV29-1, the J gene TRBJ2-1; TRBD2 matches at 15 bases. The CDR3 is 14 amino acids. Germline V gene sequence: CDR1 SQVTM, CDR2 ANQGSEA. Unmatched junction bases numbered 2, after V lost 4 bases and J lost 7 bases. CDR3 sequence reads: CSVGTSGGGNEQFF. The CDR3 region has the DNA TGCAGCGTTGGGACTAGCGGGGGGGGTAATGAGCAGTTCTTC.

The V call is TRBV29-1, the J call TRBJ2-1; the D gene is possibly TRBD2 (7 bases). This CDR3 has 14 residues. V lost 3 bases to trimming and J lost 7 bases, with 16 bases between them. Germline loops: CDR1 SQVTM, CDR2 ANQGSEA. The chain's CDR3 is CSVDGGPRGNEQFF. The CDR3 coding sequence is TGCAGCGTTGACGGGGGCCCGCGGGGGAATGAGCAGTTCTTC.

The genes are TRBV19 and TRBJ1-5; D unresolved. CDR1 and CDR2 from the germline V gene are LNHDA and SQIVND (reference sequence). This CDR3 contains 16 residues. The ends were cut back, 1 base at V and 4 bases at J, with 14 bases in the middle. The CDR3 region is CASSIVSRRGNQPQHF. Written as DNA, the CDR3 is TGTGCCAGTAGTATAGTCTCTCGACGAGGGAATCAGCCCCAGCATTTT.

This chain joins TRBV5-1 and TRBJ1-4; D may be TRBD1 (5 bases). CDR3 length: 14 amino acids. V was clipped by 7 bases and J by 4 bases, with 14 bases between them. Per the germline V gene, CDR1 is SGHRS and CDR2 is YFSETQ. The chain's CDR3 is CASSRGTVNEKLFF. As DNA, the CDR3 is TGCGCCAGCTCCCGAGGGACCGTTAATGAAAAACTGTTTTTT.

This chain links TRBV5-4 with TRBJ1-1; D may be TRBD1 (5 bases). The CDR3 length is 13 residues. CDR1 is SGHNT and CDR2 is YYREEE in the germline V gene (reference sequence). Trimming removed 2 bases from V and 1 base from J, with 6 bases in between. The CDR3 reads CASSFDRNTEAFF. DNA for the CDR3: TGTGCCAGCAGCTTTGACAGGAACACTGAAGCTTTCTTT. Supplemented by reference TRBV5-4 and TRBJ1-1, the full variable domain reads ETGVTQSPTHLIKTRGQQVTLRCSSQSGHNTVSWYQQALGQGPQFIFQYYREEENGRGNFPPRFSGLQFPNYSSELNVNALELDDSALYLCASSFDRNTEAFFGQGTRLTVV.

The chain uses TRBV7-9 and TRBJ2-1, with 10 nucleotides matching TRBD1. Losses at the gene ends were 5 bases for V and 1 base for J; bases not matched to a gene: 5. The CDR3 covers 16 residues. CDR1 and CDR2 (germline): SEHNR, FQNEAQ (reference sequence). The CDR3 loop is CASSPRTGGSYNEQFF. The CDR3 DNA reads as TGTGCCAGCAGCCCGCGGACAGGGGGTTCCTACAATGAGCAGTTCTTC.

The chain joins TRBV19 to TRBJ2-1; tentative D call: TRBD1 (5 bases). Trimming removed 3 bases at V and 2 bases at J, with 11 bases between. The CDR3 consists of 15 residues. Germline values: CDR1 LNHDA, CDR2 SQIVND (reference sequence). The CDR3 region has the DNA TGTGCCAGTAGTATTCCGCAGGGCCCCTACAATGAGCAGTTCTTC. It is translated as CASSIPQGPYNEQFF. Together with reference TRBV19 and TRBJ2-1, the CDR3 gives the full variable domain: DGGITQSPKYLFRKEGQNVTLSCEQNLNHDAMYWYRQDPGQGLRLIYYSQIVNDFQKGDIAEGYSVSREKKESFPLTVTSAQKNPTAFYLCASSIPQGPYNEQFFGPGTRLTVL.

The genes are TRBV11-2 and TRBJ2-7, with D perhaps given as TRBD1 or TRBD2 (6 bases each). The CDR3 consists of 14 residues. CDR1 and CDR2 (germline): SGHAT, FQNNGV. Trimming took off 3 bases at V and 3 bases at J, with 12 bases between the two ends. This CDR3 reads CASSLGRGLYEQYF. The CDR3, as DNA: TGTGCCAGCAGCTTGGGCAGGGGACTCTACGAGCAGTACTTC.

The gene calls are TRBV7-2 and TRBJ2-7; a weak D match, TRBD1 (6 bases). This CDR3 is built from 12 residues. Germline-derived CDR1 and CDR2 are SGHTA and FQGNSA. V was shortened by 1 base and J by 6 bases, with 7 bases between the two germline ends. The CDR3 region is CASSLGGREQYF. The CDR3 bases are TGTGCCAGCAGCTTAGGGGGGCGCGAGCAGTACTTC.

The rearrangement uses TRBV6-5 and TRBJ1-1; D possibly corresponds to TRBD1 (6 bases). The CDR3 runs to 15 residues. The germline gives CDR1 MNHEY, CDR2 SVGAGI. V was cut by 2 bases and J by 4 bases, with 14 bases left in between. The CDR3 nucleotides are TGTGCCAGCAGTTACCTCGGGCGAGGGGGCACTGAAGCTTTCTTT. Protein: CASSYLGRGGTEAFF.

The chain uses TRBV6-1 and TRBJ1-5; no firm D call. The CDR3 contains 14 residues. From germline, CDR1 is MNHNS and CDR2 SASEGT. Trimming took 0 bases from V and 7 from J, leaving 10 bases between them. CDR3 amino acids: CASSEALGNQPQHF. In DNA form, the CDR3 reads TGTGCCAGCAGTGAAGCTCTGGGAAACCAGCCCCAGCATTTT.

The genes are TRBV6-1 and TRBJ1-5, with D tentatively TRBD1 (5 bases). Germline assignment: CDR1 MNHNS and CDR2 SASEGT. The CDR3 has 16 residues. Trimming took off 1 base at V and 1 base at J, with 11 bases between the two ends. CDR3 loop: CASSEGGGGSNQPQHF. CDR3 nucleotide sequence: TGTGCCAGCAGTGAAGGTGGGGGAGGCAGCAATCAGCCCCAGCATTTT.

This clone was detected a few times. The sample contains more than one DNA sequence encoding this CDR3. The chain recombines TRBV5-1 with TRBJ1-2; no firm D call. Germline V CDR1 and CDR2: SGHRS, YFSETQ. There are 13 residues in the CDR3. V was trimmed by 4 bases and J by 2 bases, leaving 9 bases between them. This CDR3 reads CASSPDGNYGYTF. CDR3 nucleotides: TGCGCCAGCAGCCCCGACGGCAACTATGGCTACACCTTC.

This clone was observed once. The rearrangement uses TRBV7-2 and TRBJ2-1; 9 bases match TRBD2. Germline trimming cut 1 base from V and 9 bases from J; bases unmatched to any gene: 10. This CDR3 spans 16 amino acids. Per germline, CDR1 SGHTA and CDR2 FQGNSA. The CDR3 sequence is CASSLDVAGGQSEQFF. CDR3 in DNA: TGTGCCAGCAGCTTAGACGTTGCGGGGGGGCAATCTGAGCAGTTCTTC.

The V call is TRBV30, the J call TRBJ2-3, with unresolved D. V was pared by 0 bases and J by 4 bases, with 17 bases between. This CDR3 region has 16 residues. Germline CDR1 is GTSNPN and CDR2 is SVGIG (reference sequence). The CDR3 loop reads CAWSVQSPLNSDTQYF. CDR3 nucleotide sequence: TGTGCCTGGAGTGTACAGTCGCCGCTCAATTCAGATACGCAGTATTTT.

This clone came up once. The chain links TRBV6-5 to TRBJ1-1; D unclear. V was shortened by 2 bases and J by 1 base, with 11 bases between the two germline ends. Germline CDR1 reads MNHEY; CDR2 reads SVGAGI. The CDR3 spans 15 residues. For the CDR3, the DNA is TGTGCCAGCAGTTACCAAAGGACGGGGAACACTGAAGCTTTCTTT. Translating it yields CASSYQRTGNTEAFF.

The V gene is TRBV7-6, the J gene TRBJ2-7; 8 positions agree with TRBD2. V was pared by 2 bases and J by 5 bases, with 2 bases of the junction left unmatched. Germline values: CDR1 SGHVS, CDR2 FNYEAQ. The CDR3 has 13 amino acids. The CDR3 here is CASSLRAGDEQYF. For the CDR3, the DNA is TGTGCCAGCAGCTTACGAGCGGGGGACGAGCAGTACTTC.

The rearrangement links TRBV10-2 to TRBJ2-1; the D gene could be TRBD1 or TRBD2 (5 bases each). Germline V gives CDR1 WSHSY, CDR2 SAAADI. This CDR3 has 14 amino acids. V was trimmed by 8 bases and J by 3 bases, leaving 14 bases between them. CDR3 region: CASRKKGSYNEQFF. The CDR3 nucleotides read TGCGCCAGCCGGAAAAAGGGGAGCTACAATGAGCAGTTCTTC.

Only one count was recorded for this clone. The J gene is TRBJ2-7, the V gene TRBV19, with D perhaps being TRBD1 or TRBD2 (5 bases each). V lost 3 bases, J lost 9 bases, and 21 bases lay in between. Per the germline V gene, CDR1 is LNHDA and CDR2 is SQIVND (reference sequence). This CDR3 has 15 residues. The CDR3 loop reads CASSIIGTRPTVQYF. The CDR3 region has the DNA TGTGCCAGTAGTATCATTGGGACCCGTCCTACTGTGCAGTACTTC.

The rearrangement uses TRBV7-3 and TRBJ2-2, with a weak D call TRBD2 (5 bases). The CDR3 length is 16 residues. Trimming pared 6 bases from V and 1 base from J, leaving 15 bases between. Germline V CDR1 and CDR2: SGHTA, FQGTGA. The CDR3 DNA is TGTGCCAGCAGTCGGATGGGAGTAAAGAACACCGGGGAGCTGTTTTTT. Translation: CASSRMGVKNTGELFF.

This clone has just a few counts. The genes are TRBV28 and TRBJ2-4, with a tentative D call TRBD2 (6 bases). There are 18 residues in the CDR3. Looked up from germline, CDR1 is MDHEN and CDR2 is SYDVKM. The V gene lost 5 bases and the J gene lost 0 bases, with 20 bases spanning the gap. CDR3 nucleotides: TGTGCCAGCAGTGAACGGGACTTTCCCAGACTAGCCAAAAACATTCAGTACTTC. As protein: CASSERDFPRLAKNIQYF. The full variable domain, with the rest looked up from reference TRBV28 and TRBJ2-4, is DVKVTQSSRYLVKRTGEKVFLECVQDMDHENMFWYRQDPGLGLRLIYFSYDVKMKEKGDIPEGYSVSREKKERFSLILESASTNQTSMYLCASSERDFPRLAKNIQYFGAGTRLSVL.

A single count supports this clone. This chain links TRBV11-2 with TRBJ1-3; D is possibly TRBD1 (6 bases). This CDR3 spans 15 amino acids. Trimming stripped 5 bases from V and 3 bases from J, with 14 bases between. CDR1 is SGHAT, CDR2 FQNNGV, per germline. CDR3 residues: CASSPSGAHGNTIYF. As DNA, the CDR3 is TGTGCCAGCAGCCCCTCGGGGGCGCATGGAAACACCATATATTTT.

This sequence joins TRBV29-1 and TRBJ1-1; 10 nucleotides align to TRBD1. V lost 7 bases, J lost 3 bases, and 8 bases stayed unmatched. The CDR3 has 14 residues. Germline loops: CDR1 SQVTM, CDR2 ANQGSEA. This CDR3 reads CSGKRGTGDTEAFF. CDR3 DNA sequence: TGCAGCGGCAAACGCGGGACAGGGGACACTGAAGCTTTCTTT.

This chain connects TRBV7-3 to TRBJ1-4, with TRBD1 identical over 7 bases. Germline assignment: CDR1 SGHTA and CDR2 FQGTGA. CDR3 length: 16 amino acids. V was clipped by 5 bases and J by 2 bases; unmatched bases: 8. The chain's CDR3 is CASSPGRRGTNEKLFF. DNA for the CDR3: TGTGCCAGCAGCCCCGGTCGCAGGGGGACTAATGAAAAACTGTTTTTT.

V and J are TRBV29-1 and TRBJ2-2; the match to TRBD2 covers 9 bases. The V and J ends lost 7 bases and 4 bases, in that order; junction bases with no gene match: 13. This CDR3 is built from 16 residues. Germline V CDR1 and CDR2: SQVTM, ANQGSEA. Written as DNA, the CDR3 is TGCAGCGCGACCCTTGGGCTAGCGGGATTCACCGGGGAGCTGTTTTTT. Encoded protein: CSATLGLAGFTGELFF.

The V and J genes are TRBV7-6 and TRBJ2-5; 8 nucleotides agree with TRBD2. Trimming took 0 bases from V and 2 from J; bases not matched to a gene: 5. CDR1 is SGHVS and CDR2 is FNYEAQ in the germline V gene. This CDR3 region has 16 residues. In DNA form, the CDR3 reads TGTGCCAGCAGCTTAGCGCATAGCGGGATTCAAGAGACCCAGTACTTC. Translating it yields CASSLAHSGIQETQYF.

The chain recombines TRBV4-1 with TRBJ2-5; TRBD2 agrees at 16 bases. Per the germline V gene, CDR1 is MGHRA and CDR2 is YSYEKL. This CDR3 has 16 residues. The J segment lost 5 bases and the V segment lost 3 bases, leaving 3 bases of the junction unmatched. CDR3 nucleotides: TGCGCCAGCAGCCAGGGACTAGCGGGAGGGTGGGAGACCCAGTACTTC. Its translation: CASSQGLAGGWETQYF.

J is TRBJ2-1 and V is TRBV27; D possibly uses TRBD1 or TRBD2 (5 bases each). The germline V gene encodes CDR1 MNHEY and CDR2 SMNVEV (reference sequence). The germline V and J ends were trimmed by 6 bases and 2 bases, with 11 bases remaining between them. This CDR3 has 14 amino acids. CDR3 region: CASRTADPYNEQFF. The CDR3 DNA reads TGTGCCAGCAGGACAGCGGATCCCTACAATGAGCAGTTCTTC.

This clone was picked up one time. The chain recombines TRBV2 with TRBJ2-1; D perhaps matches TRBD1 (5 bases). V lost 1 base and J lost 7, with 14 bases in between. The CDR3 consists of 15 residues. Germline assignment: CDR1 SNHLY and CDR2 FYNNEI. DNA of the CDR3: TGTGCCAGCAGTGAAGGGGCAGGGCTTGGGAATGAGCAGTTCTTC. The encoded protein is CASSEGAGLGNEQFF.